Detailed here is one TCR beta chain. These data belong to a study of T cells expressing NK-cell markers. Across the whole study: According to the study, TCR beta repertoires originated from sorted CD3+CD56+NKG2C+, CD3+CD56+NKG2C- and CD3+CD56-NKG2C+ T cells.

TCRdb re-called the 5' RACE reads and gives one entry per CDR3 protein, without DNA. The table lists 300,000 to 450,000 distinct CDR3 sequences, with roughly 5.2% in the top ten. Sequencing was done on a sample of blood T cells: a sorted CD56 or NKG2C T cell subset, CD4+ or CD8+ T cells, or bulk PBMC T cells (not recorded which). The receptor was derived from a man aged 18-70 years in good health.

CDR3 sequence reads: CASSQDASENEQFF. This chain uses TRBV4-2 with TRBJ2-1; no DNA is available, so the TRBD2 call from TCRdb remains unchecked. CDR3 length: 14 residues. Germline V lookup: CDR1 LGHNA, CDR2 YNFKEQ.